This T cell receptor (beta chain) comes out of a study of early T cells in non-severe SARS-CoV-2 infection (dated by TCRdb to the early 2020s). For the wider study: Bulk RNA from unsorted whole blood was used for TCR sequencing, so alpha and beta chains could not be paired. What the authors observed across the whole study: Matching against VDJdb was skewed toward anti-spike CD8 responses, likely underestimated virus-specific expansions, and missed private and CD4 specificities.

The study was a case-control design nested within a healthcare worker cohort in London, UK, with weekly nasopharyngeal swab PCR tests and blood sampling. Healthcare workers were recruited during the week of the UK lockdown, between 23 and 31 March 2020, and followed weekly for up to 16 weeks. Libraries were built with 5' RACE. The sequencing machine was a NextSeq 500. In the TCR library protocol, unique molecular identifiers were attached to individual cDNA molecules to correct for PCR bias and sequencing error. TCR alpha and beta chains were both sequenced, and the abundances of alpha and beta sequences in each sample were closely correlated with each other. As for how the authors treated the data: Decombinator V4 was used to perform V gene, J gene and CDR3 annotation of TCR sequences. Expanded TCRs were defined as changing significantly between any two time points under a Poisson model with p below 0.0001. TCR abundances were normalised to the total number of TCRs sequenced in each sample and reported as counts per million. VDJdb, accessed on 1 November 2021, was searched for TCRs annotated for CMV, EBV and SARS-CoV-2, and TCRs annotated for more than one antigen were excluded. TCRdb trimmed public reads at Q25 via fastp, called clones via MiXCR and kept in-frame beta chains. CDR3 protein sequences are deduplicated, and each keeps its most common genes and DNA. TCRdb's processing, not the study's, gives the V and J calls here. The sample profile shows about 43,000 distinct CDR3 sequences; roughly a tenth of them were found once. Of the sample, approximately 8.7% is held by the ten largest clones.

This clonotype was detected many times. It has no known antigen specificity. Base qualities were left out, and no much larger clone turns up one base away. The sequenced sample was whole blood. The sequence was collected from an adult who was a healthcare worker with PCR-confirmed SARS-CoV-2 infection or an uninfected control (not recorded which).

The DNA is as follows: TGTGCCAGCAGTCCCGCCCGGGACACTCAAGCTAACTATGGCTACACCTTC. The resulting protein is CASSPARDTQANYGYTF. Recombination joined TRBV28 with TRBJ1-2, with TRBD1 as a weak D call on 6 bases. Deletion took 5 bases off V and 0 bases off J, with a span of 19 bases between the germline ends. The CDR3 covers 17 residues, taking in both the cysteine and the phenylalanine. Only the CDR3 part of the read is kept: 51 bases, read in frame from the first base. As encoded in the germline V gene, CDR1 is MDHEN while CDR2 is SYDVKM.